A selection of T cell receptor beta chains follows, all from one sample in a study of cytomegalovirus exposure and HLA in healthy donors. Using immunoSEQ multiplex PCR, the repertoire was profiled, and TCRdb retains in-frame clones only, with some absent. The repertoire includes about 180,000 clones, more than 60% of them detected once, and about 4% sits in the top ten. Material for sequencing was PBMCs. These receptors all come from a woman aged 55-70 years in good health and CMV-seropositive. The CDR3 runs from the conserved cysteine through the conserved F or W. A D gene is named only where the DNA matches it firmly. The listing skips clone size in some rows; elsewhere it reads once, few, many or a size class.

CASSLDTISVGYTF	TGTGCCAGCAGCTTAGACACGATATCTGTTGGCTACACCTTC	.	TRBV7-9	TRBJ1-2	.
CASSHSGARTDTQYF	TGTGCCAGCAGCCATAGCGGGGCGCGCACAGATACGCAGTATTTT	TRBD2	TRBV7-3	TRBJ2-3	.
CASSPFSGQGYSNEQFF	TGCGCCAGCAGCCCCTTTTCGGGACAGGGGTACAGTAATGAGCAGTTCTTC	TRBD1	TRBV5-1	TRBJ2-1	.
CASSEGVIDTDTQYF	TGTGCCAGCAGTGAAGGGGTTATCGACACAGATACGCAGTATTTT	.	TRBV6-4	TRBJ2-3	.
CTSSQGRETLAGETQYF	TGCACCAGCAGCCAAGGGCGGGAGACATTAGCAGGGGAGACCCAGTACTTC	.	TRBV1	TRBJ2-5	.
CASSFNEMNTEAFF	TGTGCCAGCAGCTTCAATGAGATGAACACTGAAGCTTTCTTT	.	TRBV7-8	TRBJ1-1	.
CASSLASGTSASYEQYF	TGTGCCAGCAGCTTGGCCAGTGGGACATCAGCTTCCTACGAGCAGTACTTC	.	TRBV5-4	TRBJ2-7	.
CASSKVVRGLCGPLAKNIQYF	TGTGCCAGCAGCAAAGTTGTCAGGGGGCTTTGCGGGCCTCTAGCCAAAAACATTCAGTACTTC	.	TRBV21-1	TRBJ2-4	.
CASYFRGEVIHEQYF	TGTGCCAGCTACTTCCGGGGGGAGGTTATCCACGAGCAGTACTTC	TRBD2	TRBV7-9	TRBJ2-7	once
CASSRGTSGTSYEQYF	TGTGCCAGCAGCCGAGGGACTAGCGGAACTTCCTACGAGCAGTACTTC	TRBD2	TRBV4-2	TRBJ2-7	.
CASSRTGGANQPQHF	TGCGCCAGCAGCCGGACAGGGGGCGCGAATCAGCCCCAGCATTTT	TRBD1	TRBV5-1	TRBJ1-5	once
CASSIDGDRGNIQYF	TGTGCCAGTAGTATAGACGGGGACAGGGGGAACATTCAGTACTTC	TRBD1	TRBV19	TRBJ2-4	.
CATSREQGQGYGYTF	TGTGCCACCAGCAGAGAACAGGGACAGGGCTATGGCTACACCTTC	TRBD1	TRBV15	TRBJ1-2	.
CASSDRWGASFF	TGTGCCAGCAGTGACCGGTGGGGAGCCTCCTTCTTC	.	TRBV27	TRBJ2-1	.
CASSSQGAGTGELFF	TGCGCCAGCAGCTCGCAGGGGGCTGGCACCGGGGAGCTGTTTTTT	TRBD1	TRBV5-1	TRBJ2-2	.
CASSLAPREMLLNTEAFF	TGTGCCAGCAGCTTAGCCCCGAGGGAAATGTTGCTGAACACTGAAGCTTTCTTT	.	TRBV7-6	TRBJ1-1	.
CASSFGLTALGQPQHF	TGTGCCAGCAGTTTCGGCCTGACAGCTCTCGGACAGCCCCAGCATTTT	.	TRBV28	TRBJ1-5	.
CASSPGGNYGYTF	TGTGCCAGCTCACCGGGGGGGAACTATGGCTACACCTTC	.	TRBV18	TRBJ1-2	.
CASSLLPFDAGGVETQYF	TGCGCCAGCAGCTTGTTACCCTTCGACGCAGGGGGCGTGGAGACCCAGTACTTC	TRBD1	TRBV5-1	TRBJ2-5	few
CASSGGTGEAGELFF	TGTGCCAGCAGTGGGGGGACAGGGGAGGCCGGGGAGCTGTTTTTT	TRBD1	TRBV6-4	TRBJ2-2	.
CSARDRGHNQPQHF	TGCAGCGCCCGGGACAGGGGGCACAATCAGCCCCAGCATTTT	TRBD1	TRBV29-1	TRBJ1-5	.
CASSLAGRLNYEQYF	TGTGCCAGCAGCTTAGCCGGCAGGTTGAACTACGAGCAGTACTTC	.	TRBV7-8	TRBJ2-7	.
CASSLGTTNTEAFF	TGTGCCAGCAGTTTAGGGACAACCAACACTGAAGCTTTCTTT	.	TRBV28	TRBJ1-1	.
CASSLLGTGGYGYTF	TGCGCCAGCAGCTTGTTAGGGACAGGGGGCTATGGCTACACCTTC	TRBD1	TRBV5-1	TRBJ1-2	.
CASTGQLNTEAFF	TGTGCCAGCACGGGACAGCTTAACACTGAAGCTTTCTTT	TRBD1	TRBV28	TRBJ1-1	.
CASSQVRGGQHRSGELFF	TGCGCCAGCAGCCAAGTTCGCGGGGGCCAACATCGTTCCGGGGAGCTGTTTTTT	.	TRBV4-1	TRBJ2-2	.
CAWSVPGGTEAFF	TGTGCCTGGAGTGTACCGGGGGGAACTGAAGCTTTCTTT	.	TRBV30	TRBJ1-1	.
CASSSGRGQGPTGELFF	TGTGCCAGCAGCTCCGGGAGGGGACAGGGCCCAACCGGGGAGCTGTTTTTT	.	TRBV11-2	TRBJ2-2	few
CASSLSRPGTSGSWNTGELFF	TGTGCCAGCAGTTTGTCCCGACCCGGGACTAGCGGGAGTTGGAACACCGGGGAGCTGTTTTTT	TRBD2	TRBV28	TRBJ2-2	few
CALDGTDYGYTF	TGTGCCTTGGACGGGACAGACTATGGCTACACCTTC	TRBD1	TRBV30	TRBJ1-2	.
CASSLAAGNGYTF	TGTGCCAGCAGCTTAGCGGCAGGGAATGGCTACACCTTC	.	TRBV7-9	TRBJ1-2	few
CASSSRMYSNQPQHF	TGTGCCAGCAGTTCGCGGATGTATAGCAATCAGCCCCAGCATTTT	.	TRBV27	TRBJ1-5	.
CASSQGYRGLETQYF	TGTGCCAGCAGCCAAGGGTACAGGGGGCTAGAGACCCAGTACTTC	TRBD1	TRBV4-2	TRBJ2-5	.
CASSLRDRVSYEQYF	TGCGCCAGCAGCCTTCGGGACAGGGTATCCTACGAGCAGTACTTC	TRBD1	TRBV4-1	TRBJ2-7	.
CASSSPGAGGSTDTQYF	TGTGCCAGCAGCTCTCCCGGGGCGGGAGGATCCACAGATACGCAGTATTTT	TRBD2	TRBV7-9	TRBJ2-3	.
CASSYHGGRGHF	TGTGCCAGCAGTTACCACGGGGGGAGGGGACATTTT	.	TRBV2	TRBJ1-5	few
CASRPPGQPQHF	TGTGCCAGCAGGCCCCCGGGACAGCCCCAGCATTTT	.	TRBV27	TRBJ1-5	few
CAWKQGRNTIYF	TGTGCCTGGAAACAGGGTAGAAACACCATATATTTT	.	TRBV30	TRBJ1-3	few
CASSSQGEAFF	TGTGCCAGCAGCTCCCAGGGTGAAGCTTTCTTT	.	TRBV7-3	TRBJ1-1	.
CARSDSSGGAWDEQYF	TGTGCCAGATCGGATTCTAGCGGGGGGGCCTGGGACGAGCAGTACTTC	TRBD2	TRBV6-6	TRBJ2-7	.
CASSVTGGGRLEQYF	TGTGCCAGCAGCGTGACAGGGGGCGGCCGTCTCGAGCAGTACTTC	TRBD1	TRBV9	TRBJ2-7	.
CASSDQISRVHEQYF	TGTGCCAGCAGTGATCAGATTAGCAGAGTCCACGAGCAGTACTTC	.	TRBV2	TRBJ2-7	once
CASRDRSGEQFF	TGTGCCAGCAGGGACCGAAGCGGTGAGCAGTTCTTC	.	TRBV28	TRBJ2-1	.
CASSYSPSAETQYF	TGTGCCAGCAGTTACTCCCCTAGCGCGGAGACCCAGTACTTC	.	TRBV6-5	TRBJ2-5	.
CASRPGSGTDTQYF	TGTGCCAGCCGTCCCGGGTCCGGCACAGATACGCAGTATTTT	.	TRBV6-1	TRBJ2-3	.
CASSLYRVGGAGYEQYF	TGTGCCAGCAGTTTATATCGCGTTGGGGGCGCGGGCTACGAGCAGTACTTC	.	TRBV27	TRBJ2-7	.
CASSFSTSGIYEQYF	TGTGCCAGCAGTTTCTCAACTAGCGGGATCTACGAGCAGTACTTC	TRBD2	TRBV28	TRBJ2-7	.
CASSLSVFEQYF	TGTGCCAGCAGCTTATCTGTATTTGAGCAGTACTTC	.	TRBV7-2	TRBJ2-7	.
CASSNLAGGPHEQYF	TGTGCCAGCAGTAATTTAGCGGGAGGGCCCCACGAGCAGTACTTC	TRBD2	TRBV28	TRBJ2-7	once
CASDLRTDTQYF	TGTGCCAGTGACTTGCGCACAGATACGCAGTATTTT	.	TRBV2	TRBJ2-3	.
CASSLKANTGELFF	TGCGCCAGCAGCTTGAAAGCTAACACCGGGGAGCTGTTTTTT	.	TRBV5-1	TRBJ2-2	.
CASSSTDGYTF	TGTGCCAGCAGCTCTACTGATGGCTACACCTTC	.	TRBV7-8	TRBJ1-2	.
CASSQELTGGYQPQHF	TGTGCCAGCAGCCAAGAGTTGACAGGGGGCTACCAGCCCCAGCATTTT	TRBD1	TRBV4-2	TRBJ1-5	once
CASSLGGHYGYTF	TGTGCCAGCAGCTTGGGGGGGCACTATGGCTACACCTTC	.	TRBV5-6	TRBJ1-2	.
CASSLMGVRSDTQYF	TGTGCCAGCAGCTTGATGGGAGTCAGGAGCGATACGCAGTATTTT	.	TRBV5-4	TRBJ2-3	.
CASSASQGYEQYF	TGCGCCAGCAGCGCTTCACAGGGTTACGAGCAGTACTTC	.	TRBV5-1	TRBJ2-7	.
CASSIVRGNTEAFF	TGTGCCAGTAGTATAGTACGGGGGAACACTGAAGCTTTCTTT	.	TRBV19	TRBJ1-1	.
CASSLIGSNEQFF	TGTGCCAGCAGCTTAATCGGGTCCAATGAGCAGTTCTTC	.	TRBV7-3	TRBJ2-1	.